The following is a T cell receptor beta chain sequence with its context. Profiling relied on immunoSEQ multiplex PCR, and the TCRdb table lists in-frame clones only, not all of them. The table has about 45,000 clones, over 80% seen once. This sample is part of a study of OX40 agonist ivuxolimab in advanced cancers. In germline, CDR1 is SEHNR, CDR2 FQNEAQ (reference sequence). V was shortened by 5 bases and J by 4 bases, with 8 bases between the two germline ends. CDR3 size: 12 residues. Material: CD4+ or CD8+ T cells sorted from blood, obtained in a trial of the OX40 agonist ivuxolimab. The clonotype comes from an adult with an advanced solid tumor such as melanoma, head and neck, liver or kidney cancer. The chain carries TRBV7-9 and TRBJ1-1; D not certain. The CDR3 bases are TGTGCCAGCAGCAATTCTCCCACTGAAGCTTTCTTT. Translation: CASSNSPTEAFF.